These 28 T cell receptor beta chains share one sample of origin, sequenced in a study of blood T cell repertoires in COVID-19. Assay used: immunoSEQ multiplex PCR; TCRdb lists only in-frame clones, some missing. This table has nearly 200,000 clones, just under 85% appearing once. Sequencing input: peripheral blood. All receptors come from a man between 60 and 70 years old with COVID-19, enrolled during active disease.

This chain joins TRBV2 and TRBJ1-1; D gene ambiguous. This CDR3 is built from 16 residues. Germline values: CDR1 SNHLY, CDR2 FYNNEI. V lost 4 bases, J lost 0 bases, and 15 bases lay in between. The CDR3 protein is CASSGPVLHMNTEAFF. Here the CDR3 DNA reads TGTGCCAGCAGTGGGCCAGTCCTTCACATGAACACTGAAGCTTTCTTT.

V is TRBV19 and J is TRBJ1-5; maybe TRBD1 (5 bases). Trimming took off 4 bases at V and 5 bases at J, with 27 bases between the two ends. CDR1 and CDR2 (germline): LNHDA, SQIVND (reference sequence). CDR3 length: 19 residues. CDR3 sequence: CASSRDPGPGLRGDQPQHF. CDR3 nucleotide sequence: TGTGCCAGTAGTAGAGATCCGGGACCAGGGCTTCGGGGGGATCAGCCCCAGCATTTT. Filled out from reference TRBV19 and TRBJ1-5, the complete variable domain reads DGGITQSPKYLFRKEGQNVTLSCEQNLNHDAMYWYRQDPGQGLRLIYYSQIVNDFQKGDIAEGYSVSREKKESFPLTVTSAQKNPTAFYLCASSRDPGPGLRGDQPQHFGDGTRLSIL.

This chain uses TRBV10-3 with TRBJ1-1, with 7 positions matching TRBD1. Germline loops: CDR1 ENHRY, CDR2 SYGVKD. CDR3 size: 14 residues. The trim removed 6 bases at V and 1 base at J, leaving 5 bases unmatched. CDR3 residues: CAIREGQSNTEAFF. The CDR3 region has the DNA TGTGCCATCAGGGAGGGACAGTCGAACACTGAAGCTTTCTTT.

The chain links TRBV5-1 to TRBJ2-1; TRBD1 is a possible D gene (6 bases). This CDR3 has 15 amino acids. Trimming stripped 0 bases from V and 8 bases from J, with 15 bases between. Germline-derived CDR1 and CDR2 are SGHRS and YFSETQ. In nucleotides, the CDR3 is TGCGCCAGCAGCTTGGAAAATCCAGGGGTCGATGAGCAGTTCTTC. Its translation: CASSLENPGVDEQFF.

The V call is TRBV4-2, the J call TRBJ1-6; D ambiguous. CDR3 length: 15 amino acids. Deletions cut 5 bases from V and 9 bases from J, with 17 bases between. Germline assignment: CDR1 LGHNA and CDR2 YNFKEQ. The CDR3 region has the DNA TGTGCCAGCAGCGCGGGGAGGACGGAGAGTTCACCCCTCCACTTT. Protein product: CASSAGRTESSPLHF.

This clone showed up just a few times. The chain employs TRBV6-5 and TRBJ1-2; maybe TRBD1 (6 bases). Germline lookup yields CDR1 MNHEY and CDR2 SVGAGI. V was shortened by 2 bases and J by 5 bases, with 15 bases between the two germline ends. This CDR3 comprises 15 residues. The CDR3 bases are TGTGCCAGCAGTTACGGCCCGGGGGGCGGGTATGGCTACACCTTC. Translating it yields CASSYGPGGGYGYTF.

This clone was seen once. This chain uses TRBV5-1 with TRBJ1-1, with TRBD1 matching 7 bases. The CDR3 has 13 amino acids. Germline assignment: CDR1 SGHRS and CDR2 YFSETQ. V shed 2 bases and J 7 bases; nucleotides not matched to a gene: 5. The CDR3 region is CASSFGTAFEAFF. CDR3 coding DNA: TGCGCCAGCAGCTTCGGGACAGCGTTTGAAGCTTTCTTT. Supplemented by reference TRBV5-1 and TRBJ1-1, the full variable domain reads KAGVTQTPRYLIKTRGQQVTLSCSPISGHRSVSWYQQTPGQGLQFLFEYFSETQRNKGNFPGRFSGRQFSNSRSEMNVSTLELGDSALYLCASSFGTAFEAFFGQGTRLTVV.

This chain uses TRBV19 with TRBJ1-6, with no clear D. Germline values: CDR1 LNHDA, CDR2 SQIVND (reference sequence). CDR3 length equals 15 residues. V lost 6 bases and J 1 base, leaving 10 bases between the germline ends. CDR3 loop: CASRMERSYNSPLHF. Here the CDR3 DNA reads TGTGCCAGTAGAATGGAGCGGTCCTATAATTCACCCCTCCACTTT.

The chain combines TRBV6-2 or TRBV6-3 with TRBJ1-1; possibly TRBD1 for D (6 bases). V lost 2 bases to trimming and J lost 0 bases, with 13 bases between them. The CDR3 length is 16 residues. Germline V gives CDR1 MNHEY, CDR2 SVGEGT. CDR3 region: CASSYPTGILNTEAFF. CDR3 in DNA: TGTGCCAGCAGTTACCCCACAGGGATCTTGAACACTGAAGCTTTCTTT.

The DNA for the CDR3 is TGCAGCGTTGAAGAGTCAATCGGGGAGCTGTTTTTT. It codes for CSVEESIGELFF. V and J are TRBV29-1 and TRBJ2-2; D remains ambiguous. The CDR3 contains 12 residues. The V gene's germline CDR1 is SQVTM and CDR2 ANQGSEA. The V and J ends lost 0 bases and 7 bases respectively, with 6 bases between them.

The V and J genes are TRBV18 and TRBJ2-1; 9 positions match TRBD1. The CDR3 sequence is 14 residues long. CDR1 and CDR2 (germline): KGHSH, LQKENI. The ends lost 6 bases at V and 7 bases at J; junction bases unmatched: 7. As DNA, the CDR3 is TGTGCCAGCTCGCCGGGACAGGGAGGGAATGAGCAGTTCTTC. Translating it yields CASSPGQGGNEQFF.

In DNA form, the CDR3 reads TGTGCCAGCAGCGTAGGGCTATCCGGGACTAGCGCAAACGAGCAGTACTTC. Its protein is CASSVGLSGTSANEQYF. This chain connects TRBV9 to TRBJ2-7; the match to TRBD2 covers 10 bases. CDR3 length: 17 residues. CDR1 and CDR2 (germline): SGDLS, YYNGEE. Trimming took 0 bases from V and 5 from J; bases not matched to a gene: 11.

In this sample, this clone turned up once. The gene calls are TRBV7-2 and TRBJ1-2; no firm D call. The V end lost 5 bases, the J end lost 2 bases, and 18 bases lay between the germline ends. Germline-derived CDR1 and CDR2 are SGHTA and FQGNSA. This CDR3 is 16 amino acids long. The CDR3 is CASSPSQQAGNYGYTF. The CDR3 DNA sequence: TGTGCCAGCAGCCCCTCCCAGCAGGCGGGGAACTATGGCTACACCTTC.

This chain uses TRBV3-1 (or the pseudogene TRBV3-2) with TRBJ2-7, with TRBD1 matching over 9 bases. The CDR3 sequence is 14 residues long. Losses at the gene ends were 5 bases for V and 1 base for J; bases not matched to a gene: 3. Germline V gives CDR1 LGHDT, CDR2 YNNKEL (reference sequence). CDR3 protein: CASSTGTGSYEQYF. The CDR3 DNA sequence: TGTGCCAGCAGCACCGGGACAGGGTCCTACGAGCAGTACTTC.

The V gene is TRBV14, the J gene TRBJ2-1, with D uncertain. The CDR3 extends over 16 amino acids. Germline V lookup: CDR1 SGHDN, CDR2 FVKESK. Deletions cut 0 bases from V and 2 bases from J, with 11 bases between. In DNA, the CDR3 is TGTGCCAGCAGCCAAGAGTTTAGCAGAACCTACAATGAGCAGTTCTTC. Translation: CASSQEFSRTYNEQFF.

The CDR3: CASSQGTGQGTTEAFF. The CDR3, as DNA: TGTGCCAGCAGCCAAGGGACCGGACAGGGGACCACTGAAGCTTTCTTT. The genes are TRBV3-1 (or the pseudogene TRBV3-2) and TRBJ1-1; 9 bases agree with TRBD1. The germline V gene encodes CDR1 LGHDT and CDR2 YNNKEL (reference sequence). The CDR3 is 16 amino acids. Losses at the gene ends were 1 base for V and 4 bases for J; bases not matched to a gene: 7.

The gene calls are TRBV19 and TRBJ2-7, with D tentatively TRBD1 (5 bases). The CDR3 has 14 amino acids. The V end lost 3 bases, the J end lost 0 bases, and 9 bases lay between the germline ends. Per germline, CDR1 LNHDA and CDR2 SQIVND (reference sequence). The CDR3, as DNA: TGTGCCAGTAGTATTTCGACAGACTCCTACGAGCAGTACTTC. Its protein is CASSISTDSYEQYF.

The rearrangement links TRBV12-3 or TRBV12-4 to TRBJ1-2; TRBD1 matches at 9 bases. This CDR3 spans 13 amino acids. J was trimmed by 8 bases and V by 7 bases; bases with no gene match: 8. The CDR3 loop is CASIRDRAGGYTF. DNA of the CDR3: TGTGCCAGCATTCGGGACAGGGCGGGGGGCTACACCTTC.

The chain recombines TRBV13 with TRBJ2-7; the D gene is possibly TRBD1 (5 bases). Germline loops: CDR1 PRHDT, CDR2 FYEKMQ (reference sequence). This CDR3 has 14 amino acids. Trimming shortened V by 2 bases and J by 5 bases, and 13 bases separated the two germline ends. The CDR3 region is CASSLSRGLHEQYF. The CDR3 coding sequence is TGTGCCAGCAGCTTATCAAGGGGCCTTCACGAGCAGTACTTC.

The chain combines TRBV5-5 with TRBJ2-3, with D maybe TRBD2 (6 bases). V lost 0 bases, J lost 2 bases, and 10 bases lay in between. Per germline, CDR1 SGHKS and CDR2 YYEKEE (reference sequence). The CDR3 length is 15 residues. DNA of the CDR3: TGTGCCAGCAGCTTGGTGTGGAGGGACACAGATACGCAGTATTTT. This codes for CASSLVWRDTDTQYF.

The J gene is TRBJ1-1, the V gene TRBV4-1; 8 bases are shared with TRBD1. Trimming removed 1 base from V and 7 bases from J; junction bases left unmatched: 5. The CDR3 has 14 amino acids. The germline V gene encodes CDR1 MGHRA and CDR2 YSYEKL. The CDR3 nucleotides read TGCGCCAGCAGCCAAGGGACAGGGCGCTATGAAGCTTTCTTT. Translation: CASSQGTGRYEAFF.

The chain uses TRBV2 and TRBJ1-1, with D tentatively TRBD1 (6 bases). The CDR3 sequence is 14 residues long. Trimming cost V 6 bases and J 5 bases, with 16 bases left between them. CDR1 is SNHLY and CDR2 is FYNNEI in the germline V gene. The CDR3 sequence: CASRGQGRGTEAFF. The CDR3 DNA reads as TGTGCCAGCAGAGGTCAGGGGAGGGGAACTGAAGCTTTCTTT.

With respect to this clone: Within the sample, other DNA sequences also encode this same CDR3. The rearrangement links TRBV2 to TRBJ1-2; TRBD1 matches at 9 bases. The germline CDR1 and CDR2 sequences are SNHLY and FYNNEI. The CDR3 sequence is 14 residues long. V lost 6 bases and J lost 6; bases outside the gene matches: 8. The CDR3 region is CASSLTGGMDGYTF. CDR3 nucleotide sequence: TGTGCCAGCAGCTTGACAGGGGGTATGGATGGCTACACCTTC.

V is TRBV7-8 and J is TRBJ2-5; TRBD1 might be the D (6 bases). V was shortened by 7 bases and J by 5 bases, with 17 bases between the two germline ends. Per the germline V gene, CDR1 is SGHVS and CDR2 is FQNEAQ. The CDR3 covers 14 residues. CDR3 sequence reads: CASTPRGAYETQYF. The CDR3 region has the DNA TGTGCCAGCACCCCCAGGGGCGCATACGAGACCCAGTACTTC. The full variable domain, completed using reference TRBV7-8 and TRBJ2-5, is GAGVSQSPRYKVAKRGQDVALRCDPISGHVSLFWYQQALGQGPEFLTYFQNEAQLDKSGLPSDRFFAERPEGSVSTLKIQRTQQEDSAVYLCASTPRGAYETQYFGPGTRLLVL.

The chain is built from TRBV25-1 and TRBJ1-3; 8 bases are shared with TRBD1. The germline V gene encodes CDR1 MGHDK and CDR2 SYGVNS. The CDR3 sequence is 15 residues long. After removal of 8 bases from V and 0 bases from J, the junction contained 6 bases not matched to a gene. Here the CDR3 reads CASEYRGNSGNTIYF. In DNA form, the CDR3 reads TGTGCCAGCGAGTACAGGGGGAACTCTGGAAACACCATATATTTT.

This clone appeared a single time. The J gene is TRBJ2-1, the V gene TRBV4-2, with 8 bases identical to TRBD2. The CDR3 totals 17 residues. The trim removed 1 base at V and 9 bases at J, leaving 14 bases unmatched. Germline-derived CDR1 and CDR2 are LGHNA and YNFKEQ. CDR3 coding DNA: TGTGCCAGCAGCCAAGGAGGAGGGCGGGAGGCCGGGTCTGAGCAGTTCTTC. Translation gives CASSQGGGREAGSEQFF.

The chain recombines TRBV25-1 with TRBJ2-5; D might be TRBD1 (5 bases). The CDR3 sequence is 15 residues long. Germline-derived CDR1 and CDR2 are MGHDK and SYGVNS. The V end was cut by 1 base, the J end by 4 bases, with 13 bases between. The CDR3 region has the DNA TGTGCCAGCAGTGAATTGGTAGGGGTCGGAGAGACCCAGTACTTC. This gives the protein CASSELVGVGETQYF.

CDR3 bases: TGCGCCAGCAGTGAGCGGGGACAGGGAAGTGGCTACACCTTC. This encodes CASSERGQGSGYTF. The gene calls are TRBV10-2 and TRBJ1-2; 9 bases map to TRBD1. Germline CDR1 and CDR2: WSHSY and SAAADI. Unmatched junction bases numbered 5, after V lost 2 bases and J lost 7 bases. This CDR3 has 14 residues.